This T cell receptor beta chain was documented in a study of CXCR3-negative and CXCR3-positive naive CD8 T cells. Libraries of TRB cDNA were made by 5' RACE and carried UMIs. After re-calling the 5' RACE reads, TCRdb lists one entry per CDR3 protein, DNA absent. The clone table shows roughly 140,000 distinct CDR3 sequences, with the ten largest holding about 0.3%. This CDR3 region has 15 residues. The germline gives CDR1 SGHDN, CDR2 FVKESK. Comments on this clonotype: As yet, its antigen is unknown.

Findings and caveats of the study: The study found comparably high diversity in both naive subsets and much lower diversity in memory CD8+ cells. Comparison of naive cells showed more hydrophobic TRB CDR3s in CXCR3-positive than in CXCR3-negative naive cells.

A CD45RO-CCR7+CD27+CD95- phenotype identified naive CD8+ T cells. The receptor was derived from a human donor in good health. Some clones in this sample may be carry-over from other donors' samples. The rearrangement links TRBV14 to TRBJ1-1; TCRdb indicates TRBD1, and absent DNA this call remains unverified. Sequencing was done on a sample of naive CXCR3+ CD8+ T cells from blood. Subset specified: CD45RO-CCR7+CD27+CD95- naive CD8+ T cells expressing CXCR3 (TNR3+). The CDR3 is CASSQAPTGYTEAFF.